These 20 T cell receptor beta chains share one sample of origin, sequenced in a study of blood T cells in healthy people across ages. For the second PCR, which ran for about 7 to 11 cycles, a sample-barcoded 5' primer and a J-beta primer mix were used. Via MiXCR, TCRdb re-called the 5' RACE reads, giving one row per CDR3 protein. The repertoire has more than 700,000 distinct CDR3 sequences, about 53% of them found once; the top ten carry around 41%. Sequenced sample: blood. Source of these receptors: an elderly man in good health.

CDR3 bases: TGTGCCAGCAGCTGGGGCAAGGGTCCGGAAGGCTACACCTTC. Translated: CASSWGKGPEGYTF. The rearrangement joins TRBV7-8 to TRBJ1-2; D perhaps matches TRBD1 (5 bases). V was shortened by 4 bases and J by 8 bases, with 17 bases between the two germline ends. This CDR3 is 14 amino acids long. Looked up from germline, CDR1 is SGHVS and CDR2 is FQNEAQ.

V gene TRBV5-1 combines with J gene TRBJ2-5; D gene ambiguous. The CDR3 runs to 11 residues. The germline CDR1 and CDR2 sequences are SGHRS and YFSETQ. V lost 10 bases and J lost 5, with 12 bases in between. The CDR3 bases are TGCGCCCCCCGAGGCCGGGAGACCCAGTACTTC. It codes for CAPRGRETQYF.

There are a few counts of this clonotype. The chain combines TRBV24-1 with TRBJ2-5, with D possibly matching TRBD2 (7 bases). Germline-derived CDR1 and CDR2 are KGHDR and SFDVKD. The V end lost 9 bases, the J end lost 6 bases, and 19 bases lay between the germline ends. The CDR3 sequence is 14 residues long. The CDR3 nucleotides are TGTGCCACCGAGAAGGGGGAGGGCCGAAAGACCCAGTACTTC. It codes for CATEKGEGRKTQYF.

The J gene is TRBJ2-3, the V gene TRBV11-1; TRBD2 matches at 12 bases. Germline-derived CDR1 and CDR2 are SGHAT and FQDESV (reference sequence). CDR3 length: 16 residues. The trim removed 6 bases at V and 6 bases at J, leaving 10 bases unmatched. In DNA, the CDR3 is TGTGCCAGCAGTCTTCTAGCGGGAGGGCCTTGGGATACGCAGTATTTT. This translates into CASSLLAGGPWDTQYF.

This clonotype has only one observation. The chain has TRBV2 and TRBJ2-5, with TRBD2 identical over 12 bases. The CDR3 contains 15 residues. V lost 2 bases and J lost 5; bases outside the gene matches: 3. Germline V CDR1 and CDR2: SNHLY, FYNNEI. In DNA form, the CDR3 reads TGTGCCAGCAGTGAAAATACTAGCGGGAGGGAGACCCAGTACTTC. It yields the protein CASSENTSGRETQYF. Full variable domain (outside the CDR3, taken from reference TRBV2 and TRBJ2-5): EPEVTQTPSHQVTQMGQEVILRCVPISNHLYFYWYRQILGQKVEFLVSFYNNEISEKSEIFDDQFSVERPDGSNFTLKIRSTKLEDSAMYFCASSENTSGRETQYFGPGTRLLVL.

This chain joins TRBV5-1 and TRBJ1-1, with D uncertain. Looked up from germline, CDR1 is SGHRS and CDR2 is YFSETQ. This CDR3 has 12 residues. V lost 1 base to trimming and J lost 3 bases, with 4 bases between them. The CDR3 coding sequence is TGCGCCAGCAGCTTGCTGGACACTGAAGCTTTCTTT. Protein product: CASSLLDTEAFF. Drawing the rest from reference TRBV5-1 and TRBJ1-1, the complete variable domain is KAGVTQTPRYLIKTRGQQVTLSCSPISGHRSVSWYQQTPGQGLQFLFEYFSETQRNKGNFPGRFSGRQFSNSRSEMNVSTLELGDSALYLCASSLLDTEAFFGQGTRLTVV.

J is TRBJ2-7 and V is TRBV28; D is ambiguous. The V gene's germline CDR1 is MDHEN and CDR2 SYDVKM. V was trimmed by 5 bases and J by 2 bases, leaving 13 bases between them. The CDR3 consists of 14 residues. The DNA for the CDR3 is TGTGCCAGCAGTGGCCGCAGGAACCCCTACGAGCAGTACTTC. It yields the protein CASSGRRNPYEQYF.

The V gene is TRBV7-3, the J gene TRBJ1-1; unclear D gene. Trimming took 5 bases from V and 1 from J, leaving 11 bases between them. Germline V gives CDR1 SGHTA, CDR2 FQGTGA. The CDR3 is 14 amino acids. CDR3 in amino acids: CASSPRGENTEAFF. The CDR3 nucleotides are TGTGCCAGCAGCCCTCGTGGGGAGAACACTGAAGCTTTCTTT.

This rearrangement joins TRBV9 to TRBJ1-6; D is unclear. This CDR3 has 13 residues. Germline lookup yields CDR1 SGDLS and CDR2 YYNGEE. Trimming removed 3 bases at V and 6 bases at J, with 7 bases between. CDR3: CASSASSNSPLHF. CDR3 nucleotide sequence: TGTGCCAGCAGCGCGTCCAGTAATTCACCCCTCCACTTT.

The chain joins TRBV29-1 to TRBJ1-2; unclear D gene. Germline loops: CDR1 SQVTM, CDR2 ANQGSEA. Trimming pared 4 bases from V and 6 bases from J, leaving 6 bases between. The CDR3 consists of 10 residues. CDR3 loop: CSVGLNGYTF. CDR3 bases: TGCAGCGTTGGGCTTAATGGCTACACCTTC.

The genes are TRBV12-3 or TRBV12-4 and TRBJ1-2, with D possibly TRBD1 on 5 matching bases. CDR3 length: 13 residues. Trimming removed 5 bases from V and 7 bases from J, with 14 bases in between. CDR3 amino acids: CASSVGPRGGYTF. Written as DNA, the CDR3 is TGTGCCAGCAGTGTAGGGCCTAGGGGTGGCTACACCTTC.

Here the CDR3 DNA reads TGTGCCAGCAATCAATTCAGGGCGATTCAGCCCCAGCATTTT. Encoded protein: CASNQFRAIQPQHF. The genes are TRBV2 and TRBJ1-5, with D possibly TRBD1 on 5 matching bases. The CDR3 is made up of 14 amino acids. V lost 7 bases, J lost 6 bases, and 16 bases lay in between. The V gene's germline CDR1 is SNHLY and CDR2 FYNNEI.

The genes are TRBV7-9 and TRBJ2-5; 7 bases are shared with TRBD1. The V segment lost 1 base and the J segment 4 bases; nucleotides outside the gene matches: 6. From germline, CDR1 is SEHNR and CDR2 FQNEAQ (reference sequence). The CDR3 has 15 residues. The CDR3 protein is CASSLVGGRGETQYF. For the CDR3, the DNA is TGTGCCAGCAGCTTAGTAGGGGGCCGGGGAGAGACCCAGTACTTC.

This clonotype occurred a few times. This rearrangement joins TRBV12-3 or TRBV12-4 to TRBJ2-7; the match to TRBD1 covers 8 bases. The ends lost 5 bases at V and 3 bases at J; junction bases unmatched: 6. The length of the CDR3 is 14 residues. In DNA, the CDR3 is TGTGCCAGCAGTGGACAGGGTGGGGGCTACGAGCAGTACTTC. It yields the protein CASSGQGGGYEQYF.

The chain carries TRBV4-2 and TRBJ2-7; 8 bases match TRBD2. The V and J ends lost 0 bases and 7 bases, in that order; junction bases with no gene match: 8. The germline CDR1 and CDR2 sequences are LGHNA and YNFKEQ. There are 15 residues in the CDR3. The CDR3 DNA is TGTGCCAGCAGCCAAGATAGCGGGAATTACAATGAGCAGTACTTC. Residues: CASSQDSGNYNEQYF.

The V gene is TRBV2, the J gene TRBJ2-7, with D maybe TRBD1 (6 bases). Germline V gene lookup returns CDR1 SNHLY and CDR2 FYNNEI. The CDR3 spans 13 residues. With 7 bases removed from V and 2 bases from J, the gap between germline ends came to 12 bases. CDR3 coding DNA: TGTGCCAGCAAGGACAGTTTCCCCTACGAGCAGTACTTC. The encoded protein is CASKDSFPYEQYF.

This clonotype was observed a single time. The CDR3 protein is CASSVDTYNEQFF. The CDR3 DNA follows: TGTGCCAGCAGCGTGGACACTTACAATGAGCAGTTCTTC. The chain joins TRBV7-2 to TRBJ2-1; possibly TRBD1 for D (5 bases). Germline-derived CDR1 and CDR2 are SGHTA and FQGNSA. V was clipped by 5 bases and J by 4 bases, with 9 bases between them. This CDR3 spans 13 amino acids.

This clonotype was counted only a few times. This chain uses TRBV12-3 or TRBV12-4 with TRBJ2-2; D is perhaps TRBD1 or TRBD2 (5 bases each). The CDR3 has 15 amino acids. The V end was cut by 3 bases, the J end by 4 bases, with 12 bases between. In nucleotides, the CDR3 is TGTGCCAGCAGTTTTTGGGACGATAGCACCGGGGAGCTGTTTTTT. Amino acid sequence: CASSFWDDSTGELFF.

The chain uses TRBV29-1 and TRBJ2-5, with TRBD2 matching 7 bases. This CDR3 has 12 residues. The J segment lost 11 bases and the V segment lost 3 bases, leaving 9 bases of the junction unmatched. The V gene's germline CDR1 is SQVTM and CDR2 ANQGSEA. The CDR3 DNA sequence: TGCAGCGTTGAGGACGGGAGGACGGAGCAGTACTTC. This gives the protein CSVEDGRTEQYF.

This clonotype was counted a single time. In nucleotides, the CDR3 is TGTGCCAGCAGTTTATGGGCGGCAGGTGAAGCTTTCTTT. Encoded protein: CASSLWAAGEAFF. The V and J genes are TRBV12-3 or TRBV12-4 and TRBJ1-1, with D uncertain. The germline V and J ends were trimmed by 2 bases and 7 bases, with 11 bases remaining between them. The CDR3 extends over 13 amino acids.